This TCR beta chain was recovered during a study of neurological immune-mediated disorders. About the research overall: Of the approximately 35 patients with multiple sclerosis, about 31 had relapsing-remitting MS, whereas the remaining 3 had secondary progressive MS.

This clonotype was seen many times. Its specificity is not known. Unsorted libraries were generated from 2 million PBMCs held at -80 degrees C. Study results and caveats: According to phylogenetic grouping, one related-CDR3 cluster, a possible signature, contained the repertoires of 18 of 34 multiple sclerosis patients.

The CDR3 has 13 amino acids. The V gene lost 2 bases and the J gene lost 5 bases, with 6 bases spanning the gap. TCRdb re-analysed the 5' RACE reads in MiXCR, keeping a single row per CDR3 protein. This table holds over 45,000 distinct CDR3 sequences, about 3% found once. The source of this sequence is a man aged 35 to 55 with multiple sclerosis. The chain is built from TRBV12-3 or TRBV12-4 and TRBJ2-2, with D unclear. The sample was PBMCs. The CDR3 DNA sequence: TGTGCCAGCAGTTTATACTCTACCGGGGAGCTGTTTTTT. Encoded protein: CASSLYSTGELFF.